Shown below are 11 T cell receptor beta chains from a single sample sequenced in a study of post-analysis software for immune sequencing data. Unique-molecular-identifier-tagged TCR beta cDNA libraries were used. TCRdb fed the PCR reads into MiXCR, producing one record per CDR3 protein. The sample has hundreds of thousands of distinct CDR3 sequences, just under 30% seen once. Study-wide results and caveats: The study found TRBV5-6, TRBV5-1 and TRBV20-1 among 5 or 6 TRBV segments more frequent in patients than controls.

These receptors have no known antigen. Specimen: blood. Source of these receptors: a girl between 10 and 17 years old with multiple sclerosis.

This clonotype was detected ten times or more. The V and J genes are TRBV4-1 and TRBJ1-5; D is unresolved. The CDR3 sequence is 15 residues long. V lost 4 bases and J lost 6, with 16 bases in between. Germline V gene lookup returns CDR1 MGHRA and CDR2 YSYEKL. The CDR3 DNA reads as TGCGCCAGCAGCCCGGTTGGCACCGGAAGTCAGCCCCAGCATTTT. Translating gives CASSPVGTGSQPQHF.

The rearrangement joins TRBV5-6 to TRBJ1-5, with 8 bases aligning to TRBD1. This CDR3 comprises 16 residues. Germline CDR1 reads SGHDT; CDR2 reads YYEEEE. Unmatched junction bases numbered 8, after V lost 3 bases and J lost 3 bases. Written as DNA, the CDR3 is TGTGCCAGCAGCTCACGTCAGGGGGCCTACAATCAGCCCCAGCATTTT. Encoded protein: CASSSRQGAYNQPQHF. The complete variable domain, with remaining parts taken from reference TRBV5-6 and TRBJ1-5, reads DAGVTQSPTHLIKTRGQQVTLRCSPKSGHDTVSWYQQALGQGPQFIFQYYEEEERQRGNFPDRFSGHQFPNYSSELNVNALLLGDSALYLCASSSRQGAYNQPQHFGDGTRLSIL.

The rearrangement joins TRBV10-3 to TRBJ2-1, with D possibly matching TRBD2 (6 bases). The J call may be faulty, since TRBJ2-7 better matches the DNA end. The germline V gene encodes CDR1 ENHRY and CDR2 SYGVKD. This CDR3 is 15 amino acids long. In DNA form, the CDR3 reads TGTGCCATCAGTCCTCTAGCGTCCTCCTACAATGAGCAGTACTTC. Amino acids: CAISPLASSYNEQYF.

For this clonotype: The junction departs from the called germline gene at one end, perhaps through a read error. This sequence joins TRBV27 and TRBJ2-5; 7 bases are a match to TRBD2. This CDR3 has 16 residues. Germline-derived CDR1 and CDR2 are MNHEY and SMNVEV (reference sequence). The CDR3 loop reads CASSLYPAGVQETQYF. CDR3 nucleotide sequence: TGCGCCAGCAGTTTATATCCGGCGGGAGTACAAGAGACCCAGTACTTC.

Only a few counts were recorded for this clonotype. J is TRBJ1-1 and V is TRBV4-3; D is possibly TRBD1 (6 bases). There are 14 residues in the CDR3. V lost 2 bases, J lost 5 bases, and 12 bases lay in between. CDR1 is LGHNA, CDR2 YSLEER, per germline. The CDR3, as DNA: TGCGCCAGCAGCCAAAGACAGAGGGGGACTGAAGCTTTCTTT. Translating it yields CASSQRQRGTEAFF.

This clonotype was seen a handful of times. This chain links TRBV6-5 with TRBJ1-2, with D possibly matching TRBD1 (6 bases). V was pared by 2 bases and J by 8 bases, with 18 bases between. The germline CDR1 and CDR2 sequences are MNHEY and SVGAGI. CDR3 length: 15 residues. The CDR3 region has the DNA TGTGCCAGCAGTTACGATCCGGGGGCGACGGGCGGCTACACCTTC. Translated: CASSYDPGATGGYTF.

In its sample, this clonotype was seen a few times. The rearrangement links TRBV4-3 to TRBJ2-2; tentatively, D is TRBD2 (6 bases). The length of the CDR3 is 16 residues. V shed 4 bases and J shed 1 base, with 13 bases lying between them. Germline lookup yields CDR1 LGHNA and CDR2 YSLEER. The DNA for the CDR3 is TGCGCCAGCAGCCCAACTAGCAGGCAGAACACCGGGGAGCTGTTTTTT. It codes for CASSPTSRQNTGELFF.

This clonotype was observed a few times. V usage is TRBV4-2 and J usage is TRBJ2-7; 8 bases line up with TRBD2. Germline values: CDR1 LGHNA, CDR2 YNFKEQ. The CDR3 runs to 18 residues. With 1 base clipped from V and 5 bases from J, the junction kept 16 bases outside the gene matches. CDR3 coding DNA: TGTGCCAGCAGCCAAGCGCCCACCGGGACTAGTATAAGGAACGAGCAGTACTTC. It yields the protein CASSQAPTGTSIRNEQYF.

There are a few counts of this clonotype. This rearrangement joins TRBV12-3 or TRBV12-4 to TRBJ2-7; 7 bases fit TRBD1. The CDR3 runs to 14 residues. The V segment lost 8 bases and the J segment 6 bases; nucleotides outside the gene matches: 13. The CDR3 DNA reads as TGTGCCAGCGGTCCCGGGACAGTTGTCGTCGAGCAGTACTTC. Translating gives CASGPGTVVVEQYF.

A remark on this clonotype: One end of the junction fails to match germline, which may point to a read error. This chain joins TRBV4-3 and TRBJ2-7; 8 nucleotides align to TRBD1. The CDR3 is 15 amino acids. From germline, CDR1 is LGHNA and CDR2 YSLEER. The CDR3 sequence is CAGSPSGQGTYEQYF. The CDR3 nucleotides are TGCGCCGGCAGCCCCAGCGGACAGGGCACCTACGAGCAGTACTTC.

CDR3 sequence reads: CASSLAWGAYEQYF. CDR3 DNA: TGTGCCAGCAGCTTAGCGTGGGGGGCGTACGAGCAGTACTTC. This chain joins TRBV7-9 and TRBJ2-7; D possibly uses TRBD1 or TRBD2 (6 bases each). The V gene lost 0 bases and the J gene lost 4 bases, with 10 bases spanning the gap. The CDR3 loop spans 14 amino acids. Germline CDR1 is SEHNR and CDR2 is FQNEAQ (reference sequence).